Listed below are T cell receptor beta chains from one sample, sequenced in a study of shared clonotypes between healthy human individuals. Sequencing used immunoSEQ multiplex PCR; TCRdb keeps in-frame clones, though not all of them. Of approximately 1,500,000 clones listed, around 95% are singletons. Sample: naive CD4+ T cells sorted from blood. The receptors were sampled from a young man in good health. CDR3s include the opening cysteine and the closing phenylalanine or tryptophan. A D gene is named only where the DNA matches it firmly. Size is omitted from some rows. Given values are once, few, many or a class for expanded clones.

TRBV7-6,TRBJ1-4,.,.,TGTGCCAGCAGCCCGGAACAGGTTTCAACTAATGAAAAACTGTTTTTT,CASSPEQVSTNEKLFF
TRBV9,TRBJ1-6,.,.,TGTGCCAGCAGCGAACAGGGTAGAAGTTCACCCCTCCACTTT,CASSEQGRSSPLHF
TRBV9,TRBJ2-5,.,TRBD1,TGTGCCAGTTCATTAGGGGGCCGGGAGACCCAGTACTTC,CASSLGGRETQYF
TRBV5-1,TRBJ2-2,.,.,TGCGCCAGCAGCCTGGACCGGTTCGGGGAGCTGTTTTTT,CASSLDRFGELFF
TRBV15,TRBJ2-2,.,TRBD2,TGTGCCACCAGCGGACCCTCTAGCGGGGTGAACACCGGGGAGCTGTTTTTT,CATSGPSSGVNTGELFF
TRBV6-6,TRBJ1-4,.,.,TGTGCCAGCAGCCGAACAGGGGAAAAACTGTTTTTT,CASSRTGEKLFF
TRBV9,TRBJ2-2,.,.,TGTGCCAGCAACCGAGGTGCCGGGGAGCTGTTTTTT,CASNRGAGELFF
TRBV5-1,TRBJ1-2,.,.,TGCGCCAGCAGCTTGGCGGGTATCGCGTCTGGCTACACCTTC,CASSLAGIASGYTF
TRBV13,TRBJ2-1,.,.,TGTGCCAGCAGCTTAAGTAATTTGGATGAGCAGTTCTTC,CASSLSNLDEQFF
TRBV15,TRBJ2-3,once,.,TGTGCCACCAGCAGGGGGGGCGGAGAGGGCACAGATACGCAGTATTTT,CATSRGGGEGTDTQYF
TRBV5-1,TRBJ2-2,.,.,TGCGCCAGCAGCCTAAGAAGTACCGGGGAGCTGTTTTTT,CASSLRSTGELFF
TRBV19,TRBJ2-2,.,.,TGTGCCCCTCAAAAGGCGAGTTTGTCCGGGGAGCTGTTTTTT,CAPQKASLSGELFF
TRBV27,TRBJ2-2,.,TRBD2,TGTGCCAGCCAGAGAATAGCGGGAGACACCGGGGAGCTGTTTTTT,CASQRIAGDTGELFF
TRBV7-2,TRBJ1-5,.,.,TGTGCCAGCAGCTTAGAAATCTTGGGGGTCTTCAATCAGCCCCAGCATTTT,CASSLEILGVFNQPQHF
TRBV9,TRBJ2-1,.,.,TGTGCCAGCAGCGTTTCCGGACAGAGCTCCTACAATGAGCAGTTCTTC,CASSVSGQSSYNEQFF
TRBV12-5,TRBJ2-5,.,.,TGTGCTAGTGGTTTGGGCCAGTTGACTGGAGAGACCCAGTACTTC,CASGLGQLTGETQYF
TRBV20-1,TRBJ2-7,.,.,TGCAGTGCGGCTTTGGTGTACGAGCAGTACTTC,CSAALVYEQYF
TRBV5-1,TRBJ2-3,once,.,TGCGCCAGTTACCCCTTCGCCCCCCCTGCAGATACGCAGTATTTT,CASYPFAPPADTQYF
TRBV7-2,TRBJ2-5,.,.,TGTGCCAGCAGCCCGCTAGGAATAGGGCACCCCCAGTACTTC,CASSPLGIGHPQYF
TRBV6-5,TRBJ1-3,.,TRBD1,TGTGCCAGCAGTTACTCCGGACAGGGGATGAACACCATATATTTT,CASSYSGQGMNTIYF
TRBV4-3,TRBJ1-1,.,.,TGCGCCAGCAGCCAAGGGGACCTACGGAACACTGAAGCTTTCTTT,CASSQGDLRNTEAFF
TRBV18,TRBJ2-5,.,.,TGTGCCAGCCGCCGCGAGAGAACCGGCGAGACCCAGTACTTC,CASRRERTGETQYF
TRBV28,TRBJ2-7,.,TRBD2,TGTGCCAGCTTACCCGTAGGACTAGCGGGGGGCGAGCAGTACTTC,CASLPVGLAGGEQYF
TRBV5-4,TRBJ1-1,.,.,TGTGCCAGCAGCTTACTCCCTCTCATCCGAACGAACACTGAAGCTTTCTTT,CASSLLPLIRTNTEAFF
TRBV6-5,TRBJ2-5,.,TRBD1,TGTGCCAGCAGCCTCCGACAGGGCCAAGAGACCCAGTACTTC,CASSLRQGQETQYF
TRBV6-5,TRBJ1-2,.,.,TGTGCCAGCAGTTACTCGCGGACACCTCAGGCGGGCTACACCTTC,CASSYSRTPQAGYTF
TRBV10-1,TRBJ2-7,.,.,TGCGCCAGCAGTGAAGGAACTACCTACGAGCAGTACTTC,CASSEGTTYEQYF
TRBV18,TRBJ1-1,.,TRBD1,TGTGCCAGCGCACCAGGGACAGGGACAGGCACTGAAGCTTTCTTT,CASAPGTGTGTEAFF
TRBV6-1,TRBJ2-7,.,TRBD2,TGTGCCAGCCCTGGATATAGCGGGAGTTACGAGCAGTACTTC,CASPGYSGSYEQYF
TRBV27,TRBJ2-3,.,TRBD1,TGTGCCAGCAGTCAATGGACAGGCTTATTTGGAGATACGCAGTATTTT,CASSQWTGLFGDTQYF
TRBV5-5,TRBJ2-5,.,.,TGTGCCAGCAGCTTGGCCGGGGGTAACCAAGAGACCCAGTACTTC,CASSLAGGNQETQYF
TRBV28,TRBJ2-5,.,.,TGTGCCAGCAGTAGCGGCAAAGAGACCCAGTACTTC,CASSSGKETQYF
TRBV2,TRBJ1-1,.,TRBD1,TGTGCCAGCAGTCAAACCGGGACAGGGGGGAAAGCTTTCTTT,CASSQTGTGGKAFF
TRBV5-4,TRBJ2-7,.,TRBD2,TGTGCCAGCAGCTACCCCGGGACTAGCGCCCACGAGCAGTACTTC,CASSYPGTSAHEQYF
TRBV14,TRBJ2-1,.,TRBD1,TGTGCCAGCAGCCAGGACAGGGTAAATGAGCAGTTCTTC,CASSQDRVNEQFF
TRBV18,TRBJ2-7,once,.,TGTGCCAGCTCACCGCAGACAGTCACCTACGAGCAGTACTTC,CASSPQTVTYEQYF
TRBV18,TRBJ1-5,.,.,TGTGCCAGCTCACTCACAGATAGCAATCAGCCCCAGCATTTT,CASSLTDSNQPQHF